This entry lists 21 T cell receptor beta chains sequenced from one sample in a study of T cell repertoires in cytomegalovirus infection. These receptors lack a known antigen. From the reads, TCRdb called clonotypes with MiXCR, one entry per CDR3 protein. The table shows approximately 110,000 distinct CDR3 sequences, with roughly 39% occurring only once. Sequencing used CD8+ T cells from cultured PBMCs, obtained from culture after CMV antigen stimulation. All receptors come from a human donor in good health (CMV status not recorded). Some clones in this sample may be carry-over from other donors' samples.

This clonotype was seen only a few times. The rearrangement links TRBV7-2 to TRBJ2-1, with D possibly TRBD1 on 5 matching bases. The CDR3 has 14 amino acids. V lost 0 bases and J 7 bases, leaving 10 bases between the germline ends. CDR1 is SGHTA and CDR2 is FQGNSA in the germline V gene. The CDR3 coding sequence is TGTGCCAGCAGCTTAGCCAGGGCAGAGAATGAGCAGTTCTTC. It translates to CASSLARAENEQFF.

The sample holds a few counts of this clonotype. This chain connects TRBV7-6 to TRBJ1-5; D is perhaps TRBD1 (5 bases). CDR1 is SGHVS, CDR2 FNYEAQ, per germline. CDR3 length: 15 residues. V dropped 6 bases and J dropped 3 bases, with 15 bases sitting between them. The CDR3 DNA is TGTGCCAGCAGTTCCGACGGGGCCAACAATCAGCCCCAGCATTTT. Protein product: CASSSDGANNQPQHF.

Only a few counts were recorded for this clonotype. J is TRBJ2-5 and V is TRBV12-3 or TRBV12-4, with unresolved D. Trimming took 5 bases from V and 5 from J, leaving 6 bases between them. The CDR3 has 11 amino acids. CDR3 in DNA: TGTGCCAGCAGTGAATTGGAGACCCAGTACTTC. Translated: CASSELETQYF.

This chain connects TRBV7-2 to TRBJ2-1, with D tentatively TRBD2 (5 bases). Trimming left V 5 bases short and J 6 bases short, with 14 bases between. The CDR3 loop spans 14 amino acids. Germline V gene data show CDR1 as SGHTA and CDR2 as FQGNSA. The CDR3 spells CASSLGSGFNEQFF. Written as DNA, the CDR3 is TGTGCCAGCAGCCTAGGGTCGGGGTTCAATGAGCAGTTCTTC.

This clonotype was counted only a few times. This sequence joins TRBV12-3 or TRBV12-4 and TRBJ2-2, with 7 positions matching TRBD2. V shed 1 base and J 2 bases; nucleotides not matched to a gene: 4. The CDR3 has 16 residues. The CDR3 region is CASSLVPGGNTGELFF. CDR3 DNA: TGTGCCAGCAGTTTAGTCCCGGGGGGAAACACCGGGGAGCTGTTTTTT.

The chain carries TRBV24-1 and TRBJ1-5; no reliable D call. Trimming took off 3 bases at V and 0 bases at J, with 5 bases between the two ends. There are 14 residues in the CDR3. The germline CDR1 and CDR2 sequences are KGHDR and SFDVKD. This chain's CDR3 is CATSDVYSNQPQHF. In DNA, the CDR3 is TGTGCCACCAGTGATGTTTATAGCAATCAGCCCCAGCATTTT.

The chain joins TRBV5-8 to TRBJ2-7; D not resolved. V gave up 2 bases and J gave up 0 bases, with 9 bases separating them. Germline V gives CDR1 SGHTS, CDR2 YDEGEE. The CDR3 runs 14 residues. Here the CDR3 reads CASSFGDGSYEQYF. In DNA form, the CDR3 reads TGTGCCAGCAGCTTTGGGGATGGCTCCTACGAGCAGTACTTC.

Only a few counts were recorded for this clonotype. This chain connects TRBV7-2 to TRBJ2-5; D perhaps matches TRBD2 (6 bases). Trimming removed 0 bases from V and 5 bases from J, with 7 bases in between. CDR3 length: 13 residues. Germline values: CDR1 SGHTA, CDR2 FQGNSA. CDR3: CASSLAGGETQYF. The DNA for the CDR3 is TGTGCCAGCAGCTTAGCTGGGGGGGAGACCCAGTACTTC.

This clonotype was seen a handful of times. The chain has TRBV7-9 and TRBJ2-5, with 9 bases aligning to TRBD1. Germline CDR1 and CDR2: SEHNR and FQNEAQ (reference sequence). The ends lost 5 bases at V and 3 bases at J; junction bases unmatched: 7. The CDR3 covers 15 residues. CDR3 coding DNA: TGTGCCAGCAGCGTCAGACAGGGGGTTGAAGAGACCCAGTACTTC. Amino acids: CASSVRQGVEETQYF.

The CDR3 protein is CSARVSGVFLYEQYF. The DNA for the CDR3 is TGCAGTGCTAGAGTTAGCGGGGTTTTTTTGTACGAGCAGTACTTC. The chain recombines TRBV20-1 with TRBJ2-7; 8 bases fit TRBD2. The CDR3 runs to 15 residues. Germline V gene sequence: CDR1 DFQATT, CDR2 SNEGSKA (reference sequence). With V trimmed by 1 base and J by 4 bases, 9 bases remained unmatched.

The chain links TRBV12-3 or TRBV12-4 to TRBJ1-4; 8 nucleotides line up with TRBD1. This CDR3 spans 14 amino acids. Trimming removed 5 bases from V and 5 bases from J; junction bases left unmatched: 4. The CDR3 sequence is CASSNRDRNEKLFF. CDR3 coding DNA: TGTGCCAGCAGTAACCGGGACAGGAATGAAAAACTGTTTTTT.

This clonotype was observed at least ten times. The V and J genes are TRBV19 and TRBJ2-7; D unclear. The CDR3 runs to 14 residues. Per germline, CDR1 LNHDA and CDR2 SQIVND (reference sequence). V lost 3 bases, J lost 5 bases, and 14 bases lay in between. CDR3 nucleotide sequence: TGTGCCAGTAGTATGGTTCTTATCGGCCACGAGCAGTACTTC. Its translation is CASSMVLIGHEQYF.

This clonotype was counted only a few times. The V gene is TRBV11-2, the J gene TRBJ2-7; 9 bases match TRBD1. This CDR3 contains 14 residues. In germline, CDR1 is SGHAT, CDR2 FQNNGV. The trim removed 5 bases at V and 2 bases at J, leaving 4 bases unmatched. CDR3 nucleotides: TGTGCCAGCAGCCTGGACAGGGGTACCTACGAGCAGTACTTC. It codes for CASSLDRGTYEQYF. The whole variable domain, filled in from reference TRBV11-2 and TRBJ2-7, reads EAGVAQSPRYKIIEKRQSVAFWCNPISGHATLYWYQQILGQGPKLLIQFQNNGVVDDSQLPKDRFSAERLKGVDSTLKIQPAKLEDSAVYLCASSLDRGTYEQYFGPGTRLTVT.

The V and J genes are TRBV7-8 and TRBJ1-5, with 12 bases identical to TRBD1. Germline lookup yields CDR1 SGHVS and CDR2 FQNEAQ. V dropped 5 bases and J dropped 7; count of bases not matched to a gene: 15. The CDR3 totals 18 residues. CDR3 DNA sequence: TGTGCCAGCAGCGAAGGCGGAAGGGACAGGGGGCTACAGCAGCCCCAGCATTTT. The encoded protein is CASSEGGRDRGLQQPQHF.

This clonotype was found once. The chain recombines TRBV2 with TRBJ2-7; TRBD2 matches at 7 bases. Germline V CDR1 and CDR2: SNHLY, FYNNEI. After removal of 6 bases from V and 1 base from J, the junction contained 18 bases not matched to a gene. The CDR3 length is 18 residues. CDR3 bases: TGTGCCAGCAGCGAAAGGCTCGGGACTAATCCCAATTCCTACGAGCAGTACTTC. Its protein product is CASSERLGTNPNSYEQYF.

The chain employs TRBV4-1 and TRBJ1-5; D remains ambiguous. The germline CDR1 and CDR2 sequences are MGHRA and YSYEKL. V was clipped by 0 bases and J by 2 bases, with 11 bases between them. This CDR3 is 16 amino acids long. The CDR3 nucleotides read TGCGCCAGCAGCCAAGATCGAGGAGGTGGCAATCAGCCCCAGCATTTT. Translation: CASSQDRGGGNQPQHF.

In this sample, this clonotype turned up once. The V and J genes are TRBV6-4 and TRBJ2-1, with 11 bases identical to TRBD2. CDR3 length equals 15 residues. Trimming took 0 bases from V and 8 from J; bases not matched to a gene: 3. The germline V gene has CDR1 MRHNA and CDR2 SNTAGT. CDR3 region: CASSDSSGGADEQFF. Written as DNA, the CDR3 is TGTGCCAGCAGTGACTCTAGCGGGGGGGCCGATGAGCAGTTCTTC.

Details on this clonotype: This may stem from a read error, because a much larger clone lies one nucleotide away. The V gene is TRBV12-3 or TRBV12-4, the J gene TRBJ1-3; D is undetermined. V lost 7 bases, J lost 4 bases, and 20 bases lay in between. The CDR3 has 16 amino acids. The CDR3 DNA reads as TGTGCCAGCACTAACCCCGGGATAGGGAACGGAAACACCATATATTTT. Translated, it gives CASTNPGIGNGNTIYF.

The CDR3 sequence: CASSLEGEAFF. Written as DNA, the CDR3 is TGTGCCAGCAGTTTGGAGGGAGAAGCTTTCTTT. The gene calls are TRBV11-2 and TRBJ1-1; no clear D. CDR1 and CDR2 (germline): SGHAT, FQNNGV. This CDR3 is 11 amino acids long. Trimming removed 6 bases from V and 8 bases from J, with 10 bases in between. Full variable domain (missing parts from reference TRBV11-2 and TRBJ1-1): EAGVAQSPRYKIIEKRQSVAFWCNPISGHATLYWYQQILGQGPKLLIQFQNNGVVDDSQLPKDRFSAERLKGVDSTLKIQPAKLEDSAVYLCASSLEGEAFFGQGTRLTVV.

V and J are TRBV19 and TRBJ1-2, with unresolved D. CDR1 is LNHDA and CDR2 is SQIVND in the germline V gene (reference sequence). CDR3 length equals 13 residues. V gave up 3 bases and J gave up 5 bases, with 10 bases separating them. The CDR3, as DNA: TGTGCCAGTAGTATTAATGGAGATTATGGCTACACCTTC. It specifies CASSINGDYGYTF. Using reference TRBV19 and TRBJ1-2 for the parts outside the CDR3, the full variable domain is DGGITQSPKYLFRKEGQNVTLSCEQNLNHDAMYWYRQDPGQGLRLIYYSQIVNDFQKGDIAEGYSVSREKKESFPLTVTSAQKNPTAFYLCASSINGDYGYTFGSGTRLTVV.

The rearrangement uses TRBV27 and TRBJ2-3; D possibly corresponds to TRBD2 (6 bases). The ends were cut back, 3 bases at V and 3 bases at J, with 10 bases in the middle. The CDR3 is made up of 14 amino acids. Looked up from germline, CDR1 is MNHEY and CDR2 is SMNVEV (reference sequence). CDR3 sequence (DNA): TGTGCCAGCAGTTTTGCGGGGCCGACAGATACGCAGTATTTT. Translation: CASSFAGPTDTQYF.